The 20 T cell receptor beta chains presented below share a single source sample, sequenced in a study of graft-versus-host responses after intestinal transplantation. Here immunoSEQ multiplex PCR was the method, and the copy in TCRdb shows in-frame clones only, minus some. The sample includes 84,000 or so clones, roughly 92% of them seen just once. These TCRs' antigens remain unknown. The input for sequencing was unstimulated CD4+ T cells sorted from spleen or lymph node cells, taken before intestinal transplant. These receptors originate from a human donor who received an intestinal transplant.

The chain has TRBV19 and TRBJ1-1; D call uncertain. The CDR3 runs to 13 residues. Looked up from germline, CDR1 is LNHDA and CDR2 is SQIVND (reference sequence). Deletions cut 5 bases from V and 3 bases from J, with 10 bases between. The CDR3, as DNA: TGTGCCAGTAGTGCGGTGATATACACTGAAGCTTTCTTT. Amino acid sequence: CASSAVIYTEAFF.

J is TRBJ2-7 and V is TRBV5-1; tentatively, D is TRBD2 (6 bases). V was trimmed by 1 base and J by 0 bases, leaving 11 bases between them. The germline V gene has CDR1 SGHRS and CDR2 YFSETQ. This CDR3 has 15 residues. The DNA for the CDR3 is TGCGCCAGCAGCTTGCTCGGGGGAGGCTCCTACGAGCAGTACTTC. Translated, it gives CASSLLGGGSYEQYF.

The chain employs TRBV6-5 and TRBJ2-1; TRBD1 aligns across 9 bases. Germline V gene sequence: CDR1 MNHEY, CDR2 SVGAGI. J lost 6 bases, V lost 5 bases, and 8 bases had no gene match. CDR3 length: 15 residues. As DNA, the CDR3 is TGTGCCAGCAGTGCTGCCGGGACAGGGCTCAATGAGCAGTTCTTC. Translation gives CASSAAGTGLNEQFF.

The rearrangement uses TRBV11-2 and TRBJ2-7; possibly TRBD1 for D (5 bases). The CDR3 contains 12 residues. The germline V gene has CDR1 SGHAT and CDR2 FQNNGV. The V gene lost 5 bases and the J gene lost 3 bases, with 8 bases spanning the gap. DNA of the CDR3: TGTGCCAGCAGCCTACAGGACTACGAGCAGTACTTC. Its protein product is CASSLQDYEQYF.

The chain recombines TRBV4-1 with TRBJ2-4, with 9 bases fitting TRBD2. The CDR3 has 16 amino acids. Germline CDR1 reads MGHRA; CDR2 reads YSYEKL. The trim removed 2 bases at V and 3 bases at J, leaving 5 bases unmatched. CDR3 amino acids: CASSQIAGVGKNIQYF. Written as DNA, the CDR3 is TGCGCCAGCAGCCAAATAGCGGGAGTCGGCAAAAACATTCAGTACTTC.

About this clone itself: One end of the junction fails to match germline, which may point to a read error. The same CDR3 arises from other DNA sequences in this sample as well. The chain is built from TRBV9 and TRBJ1-2, with D unresolved. Germline V gene data show CDR1 as SGDLS and CDR2 as YYNGEE. This CDR3 comprises 13 residues. The CDR3 loop reads CASSVSESVLHTF. CDR3 bases: TGCGCCAGCAGCGTCTCAGAGAGCGTCCTGCACACCTTC.

The chain has TRBV30 and TRBJ2-7; the D gene could be TRBD1 or TRBD2 (5 bases each). CDR1 is GTSNPN, CDR2 SVGIG, per germline (reference sequence). There are 14 residues in the CDR3. Trimming removed 6 bases at V and 0 bases at J, with 15 bases between. The CDR3 region is CACSPGPSSYEQYF. The DNA of the CDR3 is TGTGCCTGCTCTCCGGGGCCCAGCTCCTACGAGCAGTACTTC.

J is TRBJ2-2 and V is TRBV5-1; 11 bases map to TRBD2. Germline V gene sequence: CDR1 SGHRS, CDR2 YFSETQ. CDR3 length equals 17 residues. The trim removed 3 bases at V and 4 bases at J, leaving 8 bases unmatched. CDR3 in amino acids: CASSSGLAGGFTGELFF. Here the CDR3 DNA reads TGCGCCAGCAGCTCAGGCCTAGCGGGAGGTTTCACCGGGGAGCTGTTTTTT.

The rearrangement joins TRBV7-2 to TRBJ2-5, with 8 bases that match TRBD2. J lost 13 bases, V lost 1 base, and 8 bases had no gene match. The germline gives CDR1 SGHTA, CDR2 FQGNSA. This CDR3 contains 13 residues. CDR3: CASSLGVSGRVYF. The CDR3 nucleotides read TGTGCCAGCAGCTTAGGAGTGAGCGGGAGAGTGTACTTC.

The chain uses TRBV7-6 and TRBJ2-2; either TRBD1 or TRBD2 may supply D (5 bases each). CDR3 length: 16 residues. V was pared by 5 bases and J by 1 base, with 14 bases between. Germline lookup yields CDR1 SGHVS and CDR2 FNYEAQ. The CDR3 sequence: CASSLLTGLNTGELFF. CDR3 bases: TGTGCCAGCAGCCTACTCACAGGACTGAACACCGGGGAGCTGTTTTTT. The full variable domain, completed using reference TRBV7-6 and TRBJ2-2, is GAGVSQSPRYKVTKRGQDVALRCDPISGHVSLYWYRQALGQGPEFLTYFNYEAQQDKSGLPNDRFSAERPEGSISTLTIQRTEQRDSAMYRCASSLLTGLNTGELFFGEGSRLTVL.

V usage is TRBV6-1 and J usage is TRBJ2-1; the match to TRBD2 covers 9 bases. Per the germline V gene, CDR1 is MNHNS and CDR2 is SASEGT. This CDR3 region has 17 residues. The V and J ends lost 4 bases and 3 bases, in that order; junction bases with no gene match: 10. The CDR3 region is CASSGRDLAGVYNEQFF. The CDR3 DNA reads TGTGCCAGCAGTGGAAGAGACTTAGCGGGAGTCTACAATGAGCAGTTCTTC.

The V call is TRBV30, the J call TRBJ1-5, with 7 bases aligning to TRBD1. Unmatched junction bases numbered 8, after V lost 5 bases and J lost 4 bases. The CDR3 length is 14 residues. Per the germline V gene, CDR1 is GTSNPN and CDR2 is SVGIG (reference sequence). CDR3 nucleotide sequence: TGTGCCTGGTCGACAGGGAGATATAATCAGCCCCAGCATTTT. As protein: CAWSTGRYNQPQHF.

The chain links TRBV29-1 to TRBJ2-1; D perhaps matches TRBD1 (6 bases). Germline loops: CDR1 SQVTM, CDR2 ANQGSEA. The CDR3 covers 14 residues. Trimming cost V 6 bases and J 4 bases, with 16 bases left between them. The CDR3 here is CSVLRDTPYNEQFF. As DNA, the CDR3 is TGCAGCGTCCTACGGGACACACCTTACAATGAGCAGTTCTTC.

The chain uses TRBV6-5 and TRBJ2-3, with 9 positions matching TRBD2. The J segment lost 6 bases and the V segment lost 6 bases, leaving 7 bases of the junction unmatched. Germline values: CDR1 MNHEY, CDR2 SVGAGI. The length of the CDR3 is 14 residues. CDR3 nucleotide sequence: TGTGCCAGCAGCGGAGCGGGAGGTTCGGATACGCAGTATTTT. It translates to CASSGAGGSDTQYF.

V gene TRBV10-2 combines with J gene TRBJ2-4, with 7 bases that match TRBD1. Trimming removed 10 bases from V and 1 base from J; junction bases left unmatched: 13. The CDR3 contains 16 residues. Looked up from germline, CDR1 is WSHSY and CDR2 is SAAADI. Here the CDR3 DNA reads TGCGCCACCCAATTTTTACAGGGGTCGGCCAAAAACATTCAGTACTTC. It is translated as CATQFLQGSAKNIQYF.

This chain uses TRBV6-1 with TRBJ2-3; 7 nucleotides line up with TRBD1. The germline V gene encodes CDR1 MNHNS and CDR2 SASEGT. With 4 bases clipped from V and 1 base from J, the junction kept 14 bases outside the gene matches. The CDR3 has 18 residues. This chain's CDR3 is CASSGVIPGQTRTDTQYF. Written as DNA, the CDR3 is TGTGCCAGCAGTGGCGTCATACCGGGACAGACACGCACAGATACGCAGTATTTT.

V and J are TRBV7-9 and TRBJ1-5; possible D gene TRBD1, 6 bases. The CDR3 has 17 residues. Germline loops: CDR1 SEHNR, CDR2 FQNEAQ (reference sequence). V dropped 2 bases and J dropped 3 bases, with 17 bases sitting between them. CDR3 nucleotides: TGTGCCAGCAGCTTATCTCGGGGGGGCAAGACCAATCAGCCCCAGCATTTT. It translates to CASSLSRGGKTNQPQHF.

The chain joins TRBV6-5 to TRBJ1-2, with D possibly being TRBD1 (6 bases). V lost 5 bases, J lost 2 bases, and 15 bases lay in between. The CDR3 covers 15 residues. CDR1 is MNHEY, CDR2 SVGAGI, per germline. The chain's CDR3 is CASSRGHRGNYGYTF. In DNA form, the CDR3 reads TGTGCCAGCAGTCGGGGACACCGAGGAAACTATGGCTACACCTTC.

The genes are TRBV9 and TRBJ2-2, with 9 bases fitting TRBD2. CDR3 size: 17 residues. Germline V CDR1 and CDR2: SGDLS, YYNGEE. V shed 0 bases and J 0 bases; nucleotides not matched to a gene: 3. The CDR3 nucleotides read TGTGCCAGCAGCGTAGTTGCTAGCGGGACGAACACCGGGGAGCTGTTTTTT. The encoded protein is CASSVVASGTNTGELFF. Filled out from reference TRBV9 and TRBJ2-2, the complete variable domain reads DSGVTQTPKHLITATGQRVTLRCSPRSGDLSVYWYQQSLDQGLQFLIQYYNGEERAKGNILERFSAQQFPDLHSELNLSSLELGDSALYFCASSVVASGTNTGELFFGEGSRLTVL.

This chain connects TRBV13 to TRBJ2-5; 10 nucleotides line up with TRBD2. This CDR3 region has 16 residues. Trimming at V came to 5 bases and at J to 5 bases, leaving 11 bases not matched to a gene. Germline loops: CDR1 PRHDT, CDR2 FYEKMQ (reference sequence). The CDR3 nucleotides read TGTGCCAGCAGCCCCCGCAGCGGGAGGGGGTTGGAGACCCAGTACTTC. This translates into CASSPRSGRGLETQYF.